The text below deals with one T cell receptor (beta chain). Its antigen remains unidentified. Per-base quality was not reported, and no clone a single base away is much larger than it. These data come from a study of cytomegalovirus exposure and HLA in healthy donors (dated by TCRdb to about 2017). With respect to the entire study: According to a later analysis, the 120 or so validation repertoires were produced on the same platform as the approximately 600 repertoires of the first cohort. The aim of the study was to test whether cataloging public T cell receptors could identify signatures of past pathogen exposure. Besides the first cohort of 500 to 700 subjects, a separate validation cohort made up of 95 to 150 different subjects was used. The study combined high-throughput TCR immunosequencing, statistical association of individual TCRs with disease status, and machine learning to predict cytomegalovirus infection status. Overall study outcomes, separate from this receptor: Three of the identified cytomegalovirus-associated TCR beta chains were confirmed in vitro to be specific for cytomegalovirus antigens. The authors suggested that the approach could potentially be generalized to other disease states and immunological phenotypes. Cytomegalovirus status was reported to be diagnosed by the classifier with high specificity and sensitivity in both the original and validation cohorts. The study listed approximately 160 TCR beta chains as associated with cytomegalovirus. While some public TCRs were present in many individuals, most TCR sequences turned up only very rarely across donors. A later analysis lacked HLA typing for the validation cohort, so it scored co-occurrence in that cohort across all 110 or so repertoires. Subsequent analysis determined that TCRs grouped into clusters in the first cohort also showed a tendency toward co-occurrence across the 120 validation repertoires, and 94% of cluster scores exceeded 0.

The library was built by means of the immunoSEQ multiplex PCR assay. On the authors' methods: A statistical classification framework was built for diagnosing cytomegalovirus status from the catalog of TCR beta chain sequences. This immuneACCESS table, as held by TCRdb, lists in-frame sequences with V and J called but not all clones. Of the missing ones, under half trace to an unresolved V gene in checked studies; the others have no known cause. V, J and clone size are taken as reported in that table, and D and trimming were inferred from the DNA itself. Present in this sample are 110,000 to 150,000 clones, 91% of which were seen just once. The top ten clonotypes cover 0.55% to 0.8% of the sample. For CDR1 and CDR2, the germline V gene (reference sequence) lists MNHEY and SMNVEV. The V end gives up 1 base and the J end 1 base, leaving 0 bases in the junction not matched to a gene. Including the terminal cysteine and phenylalanine, the CDR3 comprises 15 residues. Just the 45-base CDR3 DNA is kept, in frame starting at base 1.

Separate from the approximately 700-subject first cohort, the validation cohort of 120 subjects was the group to which the donors belonged. The sequencing input was PBMCs. The chain uses TRBV27 and TRBJ2-2, with TRBD2 identical over 7 junction bases. The receptor was derived from a man aged 18 to 30 in good health and CMV-seronegative. The CDR3 here reads CASSLWGGNTGELFF. The bases read TGTGCCAGCAGTTTATGGGGGGGGAACACCGGGGAGCTGTTTTTT.